This T cell receptor (beta chain) emerged from a study of T cells in women clearing cervical HPV infection. Profiling relied on immunoSEQ multiplex PCR, and the TCRdb table lists in-frame clones only, not all of them. Recorded for this sample: 30,000 to 35,000 clones. V lost 7 bases to trimming and J lost 1 base, with 15 bases between them. Germline V gene lookup returns CDR1 SGHRS and CDR2 YFSETQ. The CDR3 runs to 15 residues. With regard to this clone: The target antigen is unknown. The read ends 3 residues shy of where the CDR3 ends; the end is completed using the germline J gene.

General study findings and limits: CIN3+ cases had significantly higher TCR repertoire richness than controls, but evenness did not differ.

V is TRBV5-1 and J is TRBJ2-1; no clear D gene. Sequenced sample: blood buffy coat. This TCR derives from a woman aged 18-70 years with a cervical HPV16 infection that either progressed to CIN3+ or cleared (not recorded which). CDR3 region: CASRSGPESYNEQFF. CDR3 DNA (partial): TGCGCCAGCCGGTCGGGTCCCGAATCCTACAATGAG.